A selection of T cell receptor beta chains follows, all from one sample in a study of blood T cell repertoires in COVID-19. Assay: immunoSEQ multiplex PCR; the TCRdb copy retains only in-frame clones and omits some. The profile shows fewer than 80,000 clones, less than 90% of them singletons. Sequencing input: peripheral blood. These receptor sequences come from a man older than 75 with COVID-19, enrolled during active disease. The CDR3 runs from the conserved cysteine through the conserved F or W. Each record gives: D gene, CDR3 length, V gene, clone size, J gene, CDR3 protein, CDR3 DNA. A D gene is named only where the DNA matches it firmly. Expanded clones are given a class, and other clones once, few, many or no size at all.

-	13	TRBV5-1	-	TRBJ1-5	CASSLTGGEPQHF	TGCGCCAGCAGTTTGACAGGCGGGGAGCCCCAGCATTTT
-	16	TRBV6-2/TRBV6-3	-	TRBJ1-6	CASSYVVGHYNSPLHF	TGTGCCAGCAGTTACGTGGTTGGACACTATAATTCACCCCTCCACTTT
-	13	TRBV19	-	TRBJ1-1	CASSKDRNTEAFF	TGTGCCAGTAGTAAGGACAGGAACACTGAAGCTTTCTTT
TRBD1	14	TRBV6-5	-	TRBJ1-1	CASSYTDRAPEAFF	TGTGCCAGCAGTTATACCGACAGGGCCCCTGAAGCTTTCTTT
TRBD1	16	TRBV7-8	-	TRBJ1-1	CASSLRGRGRNTEAFF	TGTGCCAGCAGCTTAAGGGGGCGGGGCAGGAACACTGAAGCTTTCTTT
TRBD1	17	TRBV19	-	TRBJ2-2	CASSIGTGGASTGELFF	TGTGCCAGTAGTATAGGGACAGGGGGCGCGAGCACCGGGGAGCTGTTTTTT
TRBD1	15	TRBV16	-	TRBJ1-2	CASSQGQGAQRGYTF	TGTGCCAGCAGCCAAGGACAGGGGGCGCAGAGAGGCTACACCTTC
-	13	TRBV29-1	once	TRBJ2-5	CSVDVGAGETQYF	TGCAGCGTTGATGTGGGCGCGGGGGAGACCCAGTACTTC
-	14	TRBV25-1	-	TRBJ2-2	CASSGQANTGELFF	TGTGCCAGCAGTGGACAGGCGAACACCGGGGAGCTGTTTTTT
TRBD2	14	TRBV20-1	-	TRBJ2-1	CSASYSGGPGQQFF	TGCAGTGCTAGTTATAGCGGGGGCCCAGGTCAGCAGTTCTTC
-	16	TRBV4-1	-	TRBJ1-5	CASSQGTDLSNQPQHF	TGCGCCAGCAGCCAAGGGACAGACCTTAGCAATCAGCCCCAGCATTTT
TRBD1	16	TRBV4-3	-	TRBJ1-2	CASSQGGGQGVYGYTF	TGCGCCAGCAGCCAAGGTGGGGGACAGGGCGTCTATGGCTACACCTTC
TRBD2	15	TRBV6-6	-	TRBJ2-5	CASSYSGDTSGTQYF	TGTGCCAGCAGTTACTCGGGGGATACTAGCGGGACCCAGTACTTC
-	16	TRBV7-2	-	TRBJ1-2	CASSLDRAGRHYGYTF	TGTGCCAGCAGCTTAGATCGGGCAGGGAGGCACTATGGCTACACCTTC
-	13	TRBV18	-	TRBJ1-1	CASSRTVNTEAFF	TGTGCCAGCTCTCGGACAGTGAACACTGAAGCTTTCTTT
-	11	TRBV2	-	TRBJ1-2	CASGVGAGYTF	TGTGCCAGCGGAGTGGGGGCCGGCTACACCTTC
TRBD1	14	TRBV7-2	few	TRBJ2-7	CASSFGTGVYEQYF	TGTGCCAGCAGCTTCGGGACAGGGGTCTACGAGCAGTACTTC
-	14	TRBV29-1	many	TRBJ1-3	CSASGGAGGNTIYF	TGCAGCGCCAGCGGGGGGGCTGGGGGAAACACCATATATTTT
-	11	TRBV2	-	TRBJ1-4	CASRDGGKLFF	TGTGCCAGCAGGGACGGGGGAAAACTGTTTTTT
-	15	TRBV6-2/TRBV6-3	-	TRBJ1-6	CASSYDRGSNSPLHF	TGTGCCAGCAGTTACGATAGGGGGTCGAATTCACCCCTCCACTTT
TRBD2	16	TRBV19	-	TRBJ2-5	CASSPSQRGAGETQYF	TGTGCCAGTAGTCCCAGCCAGCGGGGGGCGGGGGAGACCCAGTACTTC
-	14	TRBV7-6	-	TRBJ1-2	CASSLDGTPYGYTF	TGTGCCAGCAGCTTAGACGGGACACCCTATGGCTACACCTTC
TRBD1	14	TRBV6-5	-	TRBJ2-5	CASSPRTGGGTQYF	TGTGCCAGCAGTCCTCGGACAGGGGGAGGGACCCAGTACTTC
TRBD1	15	TRBV11-2	-	TRBJ1-3	CASSSSTGTGNTIYF	TGTGCCAGCAGCTCTTCGACAGGGACTGGAAACACCATATATTTT
TRBD1	14	TRBV25-1	-	TRBJ1-2	CASSERQGAAGYTF	TGTGCCAGCAGTGAACGACAGGGGGCGGCTGGCTACACCTTC
-	13	TRBV12-5	-	TRBJ2-5	CASAPPGRETQYF	TGTGCTAGTGCCCCTCCGGGTCGGGAGACCCAGTACTTC
TRBD1	15	TRBV19	-	TRBJ1-1	CASDWPGQGNTEAFF	TGTGCCAGTGATTGGCCGGGACAGGGAAACACTGAAGCTTTCTTT
-	12	TRBV28	-	TRBJ2-7	CASSFQIPGQYF	TGTGCCAGCAGTTTCCAAATACCGGGACAGTACTTC
-	14	TRBV12-5	-	TRBJ1-1	CASGSSGTNTEAFF	TGTGCTAGTGGTTCGTCCGGGACTAACACTGAAGCTTTCTTT
TRBD1	14	TRBV29-1	once	TRBJ1-2	CSVSPGTGNYGYTF	TGCAGCGTCTCTCCCGGGACAGGGAATTATGGCTACACCTTC
TRBD1	15	TRBV5-5	-	TRBJ1-1	CASSLAGQGWGEAFF	TGTGCCAGCAGCTTGGCGGGACAGGGATGGGGTGAAGCTTTCTTT
-	13	TRBV9	-	TRBJ1-1	CASSVAQNTEAFF	TGTGCCAGCAGCGTAGCCCAGAACACTGAAGCTTTCTTT
-	12	TRBV6-5	-	TRBJ1-3	CASRQAGNTIYF	TGTGCCAGCAGACAGGCTGGAAACACCATATATTTT
TRBD1	14	TRBV5-4	-	TRBJ2-1	CASRPDRAQDEQFF	TGTGCCAGCAGGCCGGACAGGGCTCAGGATGAGCAGTTCTTC
TRBD1	16	TRBV11-2	few	TRBJ2-2	CASSLLQQGGSGELFF	TGTGCCAGCAGCCTCCTCCAACAGGGGGGTTCCGGGGAGCTGTTTTTT
-	14	TRBV6-5	-	TRBJ1-1	CASSYRDMNTEAFF	TGTGCCAGCAGTTACAGGGACATGAACACTGAAGCTTTCTTT
-	13	TRBV5-1	-	TRBJ1-5	CASSLDVAQPQHF	TGCGCCAGCAGCTTGGATGTGGCCCAGCCCCAGCATTTT
-	14	TRBV11-2	few	TRBJ2-7	CASSLLQGPYEQYF	TGTGCCAGCAGCTTATTGCAGGGTCCATACGAGCAGTACTTC
TRBD1	15	TRBV5-5	-	TRBJ1-5	CASSWGQAINQPQHF	TGTGCCAGCAGCTGGGGACAGGCCATCAATCAGCCCCAGCATTTT
-	13	TRBV12-5	few	TRBJ1-5	CASGSSGGQPQHF	TGTGCTAGTGGATCCTCGGGGGGTCAGCCCCAGCATTTT
-	14	TRBV6-6	-	TRBJ1-5	CASSSRQGNQPQHF	TGTGCCAGCAGTTCGAGACAGGGCAATCAGCCCCAGCATTTT
-	10	TRBV20-1	-	TRBJ1-6	CSAGGGSLHF	TGCAGTGCCGGGGGGGGATCACTCCACTTT
-	12	TRBV6-5	-	TRBJ2-1	CASSRRGGEQFF	TGTGCCAGCAGTCGCAGGGGCGGTGAGCAGTTCTTC
TRBD1	14	TRBV7-7	-	TRBJ2-2	CASSLVTGSGELFF	TGTGCCAGCAGCTTAGTGACAGGGTCCGGGGAGCTGTTTTTT
TRBD1	13	TRBV11-3	-	TRBJ2-7	CASKPTGAYEQYF	TGTGCCAGCAAACCTACAGGGGCCTACGAGCAGTACTTC
-	14	TRBV7-2	-	TRBJ1-6	CASSVQRNHSPLHF	TGTGCCAGCAGTGTACAGAGAAATCATTCACCCCTCCACTTT
-	14	TRBV6-5	-	TRBJ1-2	CASSRQFTPGGYTF	TGTGCCAGCAGCCGTCAATTCACGCCCGGGGGCTACACCTTC
-	13	TRBV18	-	TRBJ2-5	CASSRTKQETQYF	TGTGCCAGCTCGCGGACTAAGCAAGAGACCCAGTACTTC